Each of the 8 T cell receptor beta chains below was sequenced from the same sample in a study of CD8+ T cells in alopecia areata. Sequencing relied on a cDNA template that was reverse transcribed from extracted RNA. Produced via immunoSEQ multiplex PCR; TCRdb's table is partial and in-frame only. The repertoire includes 250,000 or so clones, less than 80% of them detected once, and approximately 1.2% sits in the top ten. The sample was CD4+ T cells sorted from blood, taken at week 0. The receptors come from a human donor with alopecia areata.

The gene calls are TRBV4-2 and TRBJ2-5, with 12 positions matching TRBD2. V was pared by 0 bases and J by 5 bases, with 7 bases of the junction left unmatched. The CDR3 contains 17 residues. Germline-derived CDR1 and CDR2 are LGHNA and YNFKEQ. CDR3 nucleotide sequence: TGTGCCAGCAGCCAAGAGACTAGCGGGGGTCGGATGGAGACCCAGTACTTC. It codes for CASSQETSGGRMETQYF.

This sequence joins TRBV7-3 and TRBJ2-5, with a possible D match to TRBD1 (5 bases). Germline CDR1 SGHTA, CDR2 FQGTGA. V shed 4 bases and J shed 2 bases, with 8 bases lying between them. This CDR3 is built from 13 residues. CDR3 residues: CASSSQGQETQYF. DNA for the CDR3: TGTGCCAGCAGCTCCCAGGGTCAAGAGACCCAGTACTTC.

The chain combines TRBV30 with TRBJ2-5; tentative D call: TRBD2 (6 bases). Germline CDR1 is GTSNPN and CDR2 is SVGIG (reference sequence). Trimming took off 3 bases at V and 5 bases at J, with 16 bases between the two ends. This CDR3 comprises 14 residues. The chain's CDR3 is CAWSTGDPRETQYF. The CDR3 DNA reads as TGTGCCTGGAGCACGGGGGACCCTCGGGAGACCCAGTACTTC.

This clone appeared a few times. The V and J genes are TRBV13 and TRBJ2-1; D is ambiguous. Trimming cost V 4 bases and J 12 bases, with 25 bases left between them. The germline gives CDR1 PRHDT, CDR2 FYEKMQ (reference sequence). This CDR3 spans 16 amino acids. CDR3 DNA: TGTGCCAGCAGCTCTTACCCTGCCCTTAGTGTTGGCGGGCAGTTCTTC. It encodes CASSSYPALSVGGQFF.

This clone came up a few times. This chain uses TRBV30 with TRBJ2-5, with D possibly being TRBD1 (6 bases). The ends were cut back, 5 bases at V and 4 bases at J, with 20 bases in the middle. CDR1 and CDR2 from the germline V gene are GTSNPN and SVGIG (reference sequence). This CDR3 contains 15 residues. CDR3 amino acids: CAWSATGARGETQYF. The CDR3 region has the DNA TGTGCCTGGTCTGCGACCGGGGCCAGGGGAGAGACCCAGTACTTC. Full variable domain (rest looked up from reference TRBV30 and TRBJ2-5): SQTIHQWPATLVQPVGSPLSLECTVEGTSNPNLYWYRQAAGRGLQLLFYSVGIGQISSEVPQNLSASRPQDRQFILSSKKLLLSDSGFYLCAWSATGARGETQYFGPGTRLLVL.

V usage is TRBV5-4 and J usage is TRBJ1-6; 9 bases agree with TRBD1. V gave up 1 base and J gave up 8 bases; unmatched junction bases: 1. The CDR3 extends over 14 amino acids. Germline assignment: CDR1 SGHNT and CDR2 YYREEE (reference sequence). The CDR3 spells CASSLRQGDSPLHF. CDR3 nucleotide sequence: TGTGCCAGCAGCTTGCGACAGGGGGATTCACCCCTCCACTTT.

V and J are TRBV12-5 and TRBJ2-3, with 8 positions matching TRBD1. V gave up 2 bases and J gave up 3 bases; unmatched junction bases: 7. This CDR3 has 16 residues. Germline CDR1 is LGHNT and CDR2 is FRNRAP. CDR3 in DNA: TGTGCTAGTGGTTTGTTCCAGACAGGGGAGACAGATACGCAGTATTTT. Amino acids: CASGLFQTGETDTQYF.

The V gene is TRBV7-3, the J gene TRBJ2-2; no reliable D call. Trimming removed 5 bases from V and 1 base from J, with 11 bases in between. The length of the CDR3 is 15 residues. Germline V gene sequence: CDR1 SGHTA, CDR2 FQGTGA. CDR3 sequence: CASSPRTENTGELFF. The CDR3 coding sequence is TGTGCCAGCAGCCCAAGAACAGAGAACACCGGGGAGCTGTTTTTT.